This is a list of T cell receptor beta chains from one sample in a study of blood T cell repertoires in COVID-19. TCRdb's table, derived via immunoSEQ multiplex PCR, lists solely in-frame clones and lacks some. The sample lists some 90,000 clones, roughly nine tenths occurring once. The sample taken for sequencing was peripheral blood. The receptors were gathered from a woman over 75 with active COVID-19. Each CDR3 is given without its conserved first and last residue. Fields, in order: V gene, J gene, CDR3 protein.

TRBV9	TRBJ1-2	ASSVLRVGYT
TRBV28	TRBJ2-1	ASSLQIVNIHEQF
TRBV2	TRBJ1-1	ASSLTEMNTEAF
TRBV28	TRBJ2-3	ASRDPLARTDTQY
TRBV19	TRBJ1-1	ASSRKQGLPEAF
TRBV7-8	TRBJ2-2	ASRFRGGFTGELF
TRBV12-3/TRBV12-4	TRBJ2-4	ASTRPGGNIQY
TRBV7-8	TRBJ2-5	VDRAPAGETQY
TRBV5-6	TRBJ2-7	ASSAGTGAFYEQY
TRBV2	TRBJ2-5	ASSDPLGAGGPKETQY
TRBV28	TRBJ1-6	ASRGEAGGTYNSPLH
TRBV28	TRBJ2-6	ASTDPGSGANVLT
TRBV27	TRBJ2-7	ASSLEGEYSYEQY
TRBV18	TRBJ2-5	ASSRGTSEKETQY
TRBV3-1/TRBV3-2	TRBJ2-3	ASSPGDTQY
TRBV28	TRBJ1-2	ASSSAGGDYYGYT
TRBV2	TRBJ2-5	ASRQDTFMETQY
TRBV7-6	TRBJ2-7	ASSLSGSSTYEQY
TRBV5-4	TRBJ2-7	ASTLGAGPHEQY
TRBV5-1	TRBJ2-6	ASSFSEGHGANVLT
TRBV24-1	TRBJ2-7	ATSRGVGEQY
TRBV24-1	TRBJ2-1	ATSPIAGGPNEQF
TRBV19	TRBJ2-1	ASSRAGGATEGEQF
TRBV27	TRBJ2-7	ASSLNRVSYEQY
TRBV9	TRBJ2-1	ASSASQSAGDNEQF
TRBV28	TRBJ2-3	ASSLQKGRWADTQY
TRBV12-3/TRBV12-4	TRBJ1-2	ASSTGVDYGYT
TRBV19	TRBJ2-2	ASSIGAGWNTGELF
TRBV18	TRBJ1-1	ASSANRDRKTEAF
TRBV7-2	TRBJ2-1	ASSVRGLTNNEQF
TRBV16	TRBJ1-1	ATTRGRNTEAF
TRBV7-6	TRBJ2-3	ASSLLQGNTDTQY
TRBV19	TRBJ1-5	ASYRGGQPQH
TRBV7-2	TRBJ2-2	ASSLFPGLAGGRAGELF
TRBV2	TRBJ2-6	ASKREGTGANVLT
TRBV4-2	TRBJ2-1	ASSQDATRPYNEQF
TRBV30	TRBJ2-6	AWVRAGANVLT
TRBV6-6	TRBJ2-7	ASSRQGIHEQY
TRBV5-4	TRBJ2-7	ASSHISGSLGEQY
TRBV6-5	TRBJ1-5	ASSMGAGQPQH
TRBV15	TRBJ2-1	ATSRDRSPRV
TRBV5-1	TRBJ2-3	ASSLAGIDTQY